Shown below are 27 T cell receptor beta chains from a single sample sequenced in a study of human T cells and chemical hapten exposure (dated by TCRdb to about 2021). The sample's time point label, decoded: pre-sensitization, week 0. Reading the label with the study, this specimen's treatment or condition is: therapeutic diphenylcyclopropenone sensitization with weekly scalp DPC. The library was built by means of RACE. The sequencer was a NextSeq 500. TCRdb passed the public sequencing reads through fastp at Q25 and MiXCR, retaining productive beta sequences. Every entry covers one CDR3 protein and lists the most common genes and DNA from its rows. The sample table shows about 180,000 distinct CDR3 sequences, and nearly 30% are seen once. The ten largest account for 2.9% of the sample. The specimen was whole blood, collected in connection with sensitization to the hapten diphenylcyclopropenone (DPC). These receptors were obtained from a woman aged 30 to 39 with alopecia areata. Some clones in this sample may be carry-over from other donors' samples.

The J gene is TRBJ2-5, the V gene TRBV28; D is tentatively TRBD1 or TRBD2 (6 bases each). CDR1 MDHEN and CDR2 SYDVKM come from the germline V gene. V was cut by 7 bases and J by 7 bases, with 19 bases left in between. This CDR3 spans 14 amino acids. CDR3 loop: CASTPGAPQWTQYF. The CDR3 bases are TGTGCCAGCACCCCGGGGGCCCCCCAGTGGACCCAGTACTTC.

With regard to this clonotype: A much larger clonotype is one base distant, so this may be a read error. V and J are TRBV5-1 and TRBJ1-1; D might be TRBD1 (5 bases). V was cut by 6 bases and J by 2 bases, with 11 bases left in between. Per the germline V gene, CDR1 is SGHRS and CDR2 is YFSETQ. This CDR3 has 13 residues. The CDR3 spells CASKLDINTEAFF. The CDR3 DNA follows: TGCGCCAGCAAGTTGGACATAAACACTGAAGCTTTCTTT.

The chain couples TRBV9 to TRBJ1-2; D unresolved. This CDR3 is built from 13 residues. Germline values: CDR1 SGDLS, CDR2 YYNGEE. The V and J ends lost 4 bases and 4 bases respectively, with 11 bases between them. The CDR3 here is CASSTYTRYGYTF. In DNA form, the CDR3 reads TGTGCCAGCAGCACCTACACCCGCTATGGCTACACCTTC.

This chain links TRBV29-1 with TRBJ2-1; 7 nucleotides line up with TRBD2. Germline V gene sequence: CDR1 SQVTM, CDR2 ANQGSEA. Trimming took 2 bases from V and 2 from J; bases not matched to a gene: 12. This CDR3 spans 17 amino acids. CDR3 region: CSVEFWLGTKAYNEQFF. CDR3 nucleotides: TGCAGCGTTGAATTCTGGTTGGGGACTAAAGCCTACAATGAGCAGTTCTTC.

V is TRBV24-1 and J is TRBJ2-3; TRBD2 agrees at 7 bases. Germline-derived CDR1 and CDR2 are KGHDR and SFDVKD. The CDR3 sequence is 15 residues long. The V and J ends lost 10 bases and 6 bases, in that order; junction bases with no gene match: 15. The CDR3 reads CATSRREGFADTQYF. As DNA, the CDR3 is TGTGCCACATCCCGGAGGGAGGGATTCGCTGATACGCAGTATTTT.

The rearrangement links TRBV29-1 to TRBJ1-1; perhaps TRBD1 as D (5 bases). With 7 bases removed from V and 7 bases from J, the gap between germline ends came to 10 bases. Germline loops: CDR1 SQVTM, CDR2 ANQGSEA. This CDR3 comprises 10 residues. The CDR3 region is CSARQNEAFF. The CDR3 DNA reads as TGCAGCGCCCGACAGAATGAAGCTTTCTTT.

This clonotype was counted between two and nine times. This rearrangement joins TRBV29-1 to TRBJ1-2; TRBD1 aligns across 7 bases. V lost 3 bases and J lost 7; bases outside the gene matches: 8. In germline, CDR1 is SQVTM, CDR2 ANQGSEA. There are 13 residues in the CDR3. Here the CDR3 reads CSVETTGAGGYTF. For the CDR3, the DNA is TGCAGCGTTGAGACCACAGGGGCGGGTGGCTACACCTTC. The full variable domain, in which reference TRBV29-1 and TRBJ1-2 provide the parts outside the CDR3, is SAVISQKPSRDICQRGTSLTIQCQVDSQVTMMFWYRQQPGQSLTLIATANQGSEATYESGFVIDKFPISRPNLTFSTLTVSNMSPEDSSIYLCSVETTGAGGYTFGSGTRLTVV.

In its sample, this clonotype was seen a few times. This chain uses TRBV27 with TRBJ1-1, with D unresolved. This CDR3 has 14 amino acids. V was pared by 5 bases and J by 3 bases, with 13 bases between. The germline V gene has CDR1 MNHEY and CDR2 SMNVEV (reference sequence). Here the CDR3 DNA reads TGTGCCAGCAGTCCGATCCTCCGGCACACTGAAGCTTTCTTT. As protein: CASSPILRHTEAFF.

This clonotype was counted a few times. The V call is TRBV5-8, the J call TRBJ2-5, with D possibly TRBD2 on 5 matching bases. Germline V gene sequence: CDR1 SGHTS, CDR2 YDEGEE. The CDR3 contains 14 residues. V was shortened by 4 bases and J by 5 bases, with 15 bases between the two germline ends. CDR3 in DNA: TGTGCCAGCAGCGCGGGCCCCGGTCGGGAGACCCAGTACTTC. Translated: CASSAGPGRETQYF.

The rearrangement links TRBV10-3 to TRBJ1-6; D possibly corresponds to TRBD1 (6 bases). Germline V gives CDR1 ENHRY, CDR2 SYGVKD. This CDR3 has 14 amino acids. The V end lost 3 bases, the J end lost 9 bases, and 12 bases lay between the germline ends. The CDR3 region is CAISDETGISPLHF. The DNA for the CDR3 is TGTGCCATCAGTGACGAAACAGGGATTTCACCCCTCCACTTT.

The table lists this clonotype with many counts. This rearrangement joins TRBV5-1 to TRBJ2-1; D possibly corresponds to TRBD1 (5 bases). Germline V lookup: CDR1 SGHRS, CDR2 YFSETQ. This CDR3 is 13 amino acids long. Trimming took 6 bases from V and 7 from J, leaving 14 bases between them. This CDR3 reads CASNPDSTNEQFF. The CDR3, as DNA: TGCGCCAGCAACCCCGACAGTACGAATGAGCAGTTCTTC.

This clonotype has just a few counts. The chain has TRBV5-1 and TRBJ2-2, with D hard to call. The V end was cut by 6 bases, the J end by 0 bases, with 9 bases between. This CDR3 spans 14 amino acids. The germline CDR1 and CDR2 sequences are SGHRS and YFSETQ. CDR3 region: CASTDSSNTGELFF. DNA for the CDR3: TGCGCCAGCACCGACTCATCGAACACCGGGGAGCTGTTTTTT.

This chain connects TRBV5-1 to TRBJ2-2; a possible D gene is TRBD1 (6 bases). The CDR3 sequence is 15 residues long. Germline V gene lookup returns CDR1 SGHRS and CDR2 YFSETQ. V lost 4 bases and J 7 bases, leaving 17 bases between the germline ends. CDR3 amino acids: CASSTDRPRGGELFF. The CDR3 coding sequence is TGCGCCAGCAGCACCGACAGGCCCCGGGGCGGGGAGCTGTTTTTT.

This clonotype was found a few times. CDR3 region: CATSNDKAPNTEAFF. The CDR3 bases are TGTGCCACCAGCAACGATAAGGCCCCCAACACTGAAGCTTTCTTT. The J gene is TRBJ1-1, the V gene TRBV15; D ambiguous. CDR3 length: 15 amino acids. The germline V gene encodes CDR1 LNHNV and CDR2 YYDKDF (reference sequence). Trimming stripped 4 bases from V and 2 bases from J, with 14 bases between.

Only a few counts were recorded for this clonotype. The chain combines TRBV5-4 with TRBJ2-7; a weak D match, TRBD2 (5 bases). V was trimmed by 6 bases and J by 8 bases, leaving 18 bases between them. CDR1 and CDR2 from the germline V gene are SGHNT and YYREEE (reference sequence). CDR3 length: 13 amino acids. CDR3 residues: CASNEGLARKQYF. The CDR3 DNA follows: TGTGCCAGCAACGAAGGGCTAGCTCGCAAGCAGTACTTC.

The chain joins TRBV7-2 to TRBJ1-1; D remains unclear. Germline assignment: CDR1 SGHTA and CDR2 FQGNSA. The CDR3 is made up of 14 amino acids. V shed 1 base and J shed 3 bases, with 9 bases lying between them. The CDR3 DNA reads as TGTGCCAGCAGCTTAGTTGGGTCGGACACTGAAGCTTTCTTT. Its protein is CASSLVGSDTEAFF.

This clonotype was observed a few times. The genes are TRBV4-1 and TRBJ1-3; D is uncertain. CDR1 and CDR2 (germline): MGHRA, YSYEKL. CDR3 length equals 14 residues. Trimming pared 3 bases from V and 0 bases from J, leaving 6 bases between. Written as DNA, the CDR3 is TGCGCCAGCAGCCAGGGGAACTCTGGAAACACCATATATTTT. Its protein product is CASSQGNSGNTIYF.

The CDR3 protein is CASSLHNTEAFF. The DNA of the CDR3 is TGTGCCAGCAGCCTCCACAACACTGAAGCTTTCTTT. The rearrangement joins TRBV7-9 to TRBJ1-1; D gene uncertain. CDR3 size: 12 residues. From germline, CDR1 is SEHNR and CDR2 FQNEAQ (reference sequence). With 5 bases removed from V and 2 bases from J, the gap between germline ends came to 6 bases.

The J gene is TRBJ2-1, the V gene TRBV20-1, with 16 bases that match TRBD2. This CDR3 region has 14 residues. The J segment lost 9 bases and the V segment lost 3 bases, leaving 2 bases of the junction unmatched. Germline V gene lookup returns CDR1 DFQATT and CDR2 SNEGSKA (reference sequence). CDR3 DNA: TGCAGTGCTAGGGGACTAGCGGGAGGGGTTGAGCAGTTCTTC. Its translation: CSARGLAGGVEQFF.

This clonotype was counted between two and nine times. The chain links TRBV6-6 to TRBJ2-7; possibly TRBD1 or TRBD2 for D (7 bases each). The CDR3 covers 15 residues. Trimming pared 8 bases from V and 4 bases from J, leaving 21 bases between. Germline lookup yields CDR1 MNHNY and CDR2 SVGAGI (reference sequence). The CDR3 here is CASRTGGGGGYEQYF. CDR3 nucleotide sequence: TGTGCCAGCCGAACTGGGGGAGGGGGCGGTTACGAGCAGTACTTC.

This clonotype was seen a handful of times. The chain is built from TRBV5-5 and TRBJ1-2; TRBD1 matches 8 bases. J was trimmed by 7 bases and V by 6 bases; bases with no gene match: 8. The germline CDR1 and CDR2 sequences are SGHKS and YYEKEE (reference sequence). CDR3 size: 13 residues. CDR3 in amino acids: CASNPNTGGGYTF. CDR3 DNA: TGTGCCAGCAACCCAAATACAGGGGGTGGCTACACCTTC.

The J gene is TRBJ1-3, the V gene TRBV6-2 or TRBV6-3, with a possible D match to TRBD1 (5 bases). The ends were cut back, 0 bases at V and 5 bases at J, with 20 bases in the middle. From germline, CDR1 is MNHEY and CDR2 SVGEGT. The CDR3 loop spans 18 amino acids. In nucleotides, the CDR3 is TGTGCCAGCAGTTACTCGCTCGGGGCACACCATCGTCGAAACACCATATATTTT. This codes for CASSYSLGAHHRRNTIYF.

The V and J genes are TRBV28 and TRBJ2-5, with D tentatively TRBD2 (6 bases). The CDR3 consists of 16 residues. The germline V gene encodes CDR1 MDHEN and CDR2 SYDVKM. Trimming shortened V by 2 bases and J by 2 bases, and 15 bases separated the two germline ends. CDR3 residues: CASSLGGPGEQETQYF. As DNA, the CDR3 is TGTGCCAGCAGTTTAGGAGGGCCCGGGGAACAAGAGACCCAGTACTTC.

The V and J genes are TRBV7-9 and TRBJ1-3; no firm D call. V was trimmed by 3 bases and J by 0 bases, leaving 12 bases between them. The CDR3 sequence is 16 residues long. CDR1 is SEHNR, CDR2 FQNEAQ, per germline (reference sequence). This CDR3 reads CASSFPGLLSGNTIYF. The CDR3 coding sequence is TGTGCCAGCAGCTTCCCTGGGTTGCTCTCTGGAAACACCATATATTTT.

The chain recombines TRBV7-9 with TRBJ2-1; D ambiguous. V shed 4 bases and J shed 0 bases, with 10 bases lying between them. Looked up from germline, CDR1 is SEHNR and CDR2 is FQNEAQ (reference sequence). This CDR3 spans 15 amino acids. CDR3 region: CASSSTASSYNEQFF. DNA for the CDR3: TGTGCCAGCAGCTCGACTGCAAGCTCCTACAATGAGCAGTTCTTC. The whole variable domain, remainder taken from reference TRBV7-9 and TRBJ2-1, is DTGVSQNPRHKITKRGQNVTFRCDPISEHNRLYWYRQTLGQGPEFLTYFQNEAQLEKSRLLSDRFSAERPKGSFSTLEIQRTEQGDSAMYLCASSSTASSYNEQFFGPGTRLTVL.

For the CDR3, the DNA is TGTGCCAGCAGTGTGACCGGGACAGGGGATGAAAAACTGTTTTTT. Translating it yields CASSVTGTGDEKLFF. The chain carries TRBV28 and TRBJ1-4, with 10 positions matching TRBD1. J gave up 6 bases and V 5 bases, and 6 bases lay outside the gene matches. CDR3 length: 15 amino acids. In germline, CDR1 is MDHEN, CDR2 SYDVKM.

This clonotype was detected a few times. V gene TRBV20-1 combines with J gene TRBJ2-5; D ambiguous. Per the germline V gene, CDR1 is DFQATT and CDR2 is SNEGSKA (reference sequence). There are 14 residues in the CDR3. Deletions cut 0 bases from V and 4 bases from J, with 12 bases between. CDR3 DNA sequence: TGCAGTGCTAGAGATCGTCGGGCGCCAGAGACCCAGTACTTC. This sequence encodes CSARDRRAPETQYF.